The 24 T cell receptor beta chains below come from one sample, sequenced in a study of identifying expanded T cells in peripheral blood. Assay used: immunoSEQ multiplex PCR; TCRdb lists only in-frame clones, some missing. Among over 85,000 clones listed, around 89% were seen once. Sequenced sample: blood. These receptors all come from a person aged 18-70 years in good health.

The chain recombines TRBV19 with TRBJ1-4; 7 positions agree with TRBD1. CDR1 is LNHDA, CDR2 SQIVND, per germline (reference sequence). The CDR3 has 16 residues. Trimming took 4 bases from V and 0 from J; bases not matched to a gene: 5. CDR3: CASSRDSPATNEKLFF. The CDR3 DNA reads as TGTGCCAGTAGTAGGGACAGCCCCGCAACTAATGAAAAACTGTTTTTT.

The gene calls are TRBV2 and TRBJ1-1; D not resolved. This CDR3 comprises 13 residues. The V gene lost 7 bases and the J gene lost 0 bases, with 9 bases spanning the gap. Germline V gene sequence: CDR1 SNHLY, CDR2 FYNNEI. The CDR3 DNA is TGTGCCAGCATGAAGGGAGTGAACACTGAAGCTTTCTTT. Translated, it gives CASMKGVNTEAFF.

The chain joins TRBV21-1 to TRBJ2-3; no check of the table's D call, TRBD1, against the DNA was made. TRBV21-1 is shown as a pseudogene. The CDR3 extends over 12 amino acids. The CDR3 spells CAGRDRADTQYF. CDR3 sequence (DNA): TGTGCCGGCAGGGACAGGGCAGATACGCAGTATTTT.

The count of this clone is one. The rearrangement uses TRBV7-3 and TRBJ1-1; D unclear. V lost 0 bases to trimming and J lost 5 bases, with 7 bases between them. Germline lookup yields CDR1 SGHTA and CDR2 FQGTGA. The CDR3 totals 13 residues. As DNA, the CDR3 is TGTGCCAGCAGCTTAACGCCCCGGACTGAAGCTTTCTTT. This encodes CASSLTPRTEAFF. The complete variable domain, with remaining parts taken from reference TRBV7-3 and TRBJ1-1, reads GAGVSQTPSNKVTEKGKYVELRCDPISGHTALYWYRQSLGQGPEFLIYFQGTGAADDSGLPNDRFFAVRPEGSVSTLKIQRTERGDSAVYLCASSLTPRTEAFFGQGTRLTVV.

This clone was counted a single time. This sequence joins TRBV2 and TRBJ2-1, with 10 bases that match TRBD1. Germline assignment: CDR1 SNHLY and CDR2 FYNNEI. With 4 bases clipped from V and 1 base from J, the junction kept 10 bases outside the gene matches. This CDR3 spans 18 amino acids. CDR3 DNA: TGTGCCAGCAGTGTCCGACAGGGGGCATTTGGGTCCTACAATGAGCAGTTCTTC. Amino acid sequence: CASSVRQGAFGSYNEQFF. The full variable domain, its missing parts supplied by reference TRBV2 and TRBJ2-1, is EPEVTQTPSHQVTQMGQEVILRCVPISNHLYFYWYRQILGQKVEFLVSFYNNEISEKSEIFDDQFSVERPDGSNFTLKIRSTKLEDSAMYFCASSVRQGAFGSYNEQFFGPGTRLTVL.

The gene calls are TRBV2 and TRBJ1-1; D remains unclear. CDR1 is SNHLY and CDR2 is FYNNEI in the germline V gene. This CDR3 is built from 13 residues. V shed 7 bases and J shed 4 bases, with 13 bases lying between them. CDR3 sequence (DNA): TGTGCCAGCAAGGTCGGCTTATTCACTGAAGCTTTCTTT. This encodes CASKVGLFTEAFF.

This clone was recorded only once. The V gene is TRBV29-1, the J gene TRBJ2-1; the match to TRBD2 covers 7 bases. The junction had 13 bases not matched to a gene; V was cut back by 1 base and J by 7 bases. Germline CDR1 SQVTM, CDR2 ANQGSEA. This CDR3 comprises 16 residues. Written as DNA, the CDR3 is TGCAGCGTTGAAGCGCGCGGGAGCCGGGAGGATAATGAGCAGTTCTTC. Residues: CSVEARGSREDNEQFF.

The rearrangement uses TRBV29-1 and TRBJ1-4, with D possibly being TRBD1 (5 bases). The CDR3 has 13 residues. V lost 5 bases and J lost 4, with 11 bases in between. CDR1 SQVTM and CDR2 ANQGSEA come from the germline V gene. The CDR3 here is CSVPGTDNEKLFF. The CDR3 DNA reads as TGCAGCGTTCCCGGGACGGATAATGAAAAACTGTTTTTT.

The chain recombines TRBV6-5 with TRBJ2-1; 12 bases fit TRBD2. The CDR3 runs 13 residues. V was clipped by 5 bases and J by 14 bases; unmatched bases: 7. Germline CDR1 MNHEY, CDR2 SVGAGI. The CDR3 spells CASSTPSGRAKFF. DNA for the CDR3: TGTGCCAGCAGTACCCCTAGCGGGAGGGCCAAGTTCTTC.

The chain combines TRBV5-5 with TRBJ1-3; TRBD1 aligns across 7 bases. V trimming: 4 bases; J trimming: 6 bases; junction bases outside the gene matches: 22. The CDR3 consists of 19 residues. Germline CDR1 is SGHKS and CDR2 is YYEKEE (reference sequence). The CDR3 loop reads CASSPSDTSSPGQQNTIYF. The CDR3 region has the DNA TGTGCCAGCAGCCCAAGCGATACTAGTTCTCCGGGACAGCAAAACACCATATATTTT.

This sequence joins TRBV7-6 and TRBJ2-1; a possible D gene is TRBD1 (6 bases). CDR3 length: 14 amino acids. The ends were cut back, 4 bases at V and 7 bases at J, with 14 bases in the middle. Per germline, CDR1 SGHVS and CDR2 FNYEAQ. The DNA for the CDR3 is TGTGCCAGCAGCTCAATACAGGGTAAAAATGAGCAGTTCTTC. It encodes CASSSIQGKNEQFF.

V gene TRBV6-1 combines with J gene TRBJ1-1; tentative D call: TRBD1 (6 bases). V lost 3 bases, J lost 0 bases, and 8 bases lay in between. This CDR3 is 14 amino acids long. CDR1 is MNHNS and CDR2 is SASEGT in the germline V gene. The CDR3 DNA is TGTGCCAGCAGTGACAGGGGTCTGAACACTGAAGCTTTCTTT. It translates to CASSDRGLNTEAFF.

The genes are TRBV5-6 and TRBJ1-2; D possibly corresponds to TRBD1 (5 bases). V lost 2 bases and J 0 bases, leaving 14 bases between the germline ends. Germline assignment: CDR1 SGHDT and CDR2 YYEEEE. CDR3 length equals 16 residues. CDR3 sequence reads: CASSLLGHQANYGYTF. CDR3 coding DNA: TGTGCCAGCAGCTTACTAGGACACCAAGCTAACTATGGCTACACCTTC.

The V call is TRBV10-3, the J call TRBJ2-3, with D tentatively TRBD1 or TRBD2 (5 bases each). The CDR3 covers 12 residues. Germline V lookup: CDR1 ENHRY, CDR2 SYGVKD. The V end lost 10 bases, the J end lost 2 bases, and 10 bases lay between the germline ends. The CDR3 DNA follows: TGTGCCACCCTGGGACCCACAGATACGCAGTATTTT. Amino acids: CATLGPTDTQYF.

The chain carries TRBV29-1 and TRBJ2-7; 8 bases match TRBD2. The CDR3 has 12 amino acids. Germline loops: CDR1 SQVTM, CDR2 ANQGSEA. Losses at the gene ends were 2 bases for V and 5 bases for J; bases not matched to a gene: 2. The CDR3 sequence: CSVERGGDEQYF. CDR3 DNA: TGCAGCGTTGAACGGGGGGGAGACGAGCAGTACTTC.

The chain combines TRBV11-2 with TRBJ1-1, with D hard to call. From germline, CDR1 is SGHAT and CDR2 FQNNGV. This CDR3 has 18 amino acids. Trimming cost V 1 base and J 2 bases, with 20 bases left between them. CDR3 in amino acids: CASSLGRGLATLNTEAFF. In DNA form, the CDR3 reads TGTGCCAGCAGCTTAGGGCGGGGTCTAGCCACCCTTAACACTGAAGCTTTCTTT.

J is TRBJ2-1 and V is TRBV2; TRBD2 matches at 8 bases. Germline CDR1 reads SNHLY; CDR2 reads FYNNEI. This CDR3 contains 14 residues. Unmatched junction bases numbered 7, after V lost 3 bases and J lost 9 bases. The CDR3 spells CASSEDGGASEQFF. CDR3 nucleotides: TGTGCCAGCAGTGAGGACGGGGGGGCGAGTGAGCAGTTCTTC.

The rearrangement joins TRBV5-8 to TRBJ2-3; TRBD1 or TRBD2 may be the D gene (5 bases each). Between the trimmed V and J ends, which lost 0 bases and 1 base, there was a span of 9 bases. In germline, CDR1 is SGHTS, CDR2 YDEGEE. There are 15 residues in the CDR3. The CDR3 loop reads CASSLVLGGTDTQYF. The CDR3 region has the DNA TGTGCCAGCAGCTTGGTACTAGGGGGCACAGATACGCAGTATTTT.

The rearrangement uses TRBV5-1 and TRBJ2-3, with D perhaps matching TRBD1 or TRBD2 (5 bases each). The V and J ends lost 5 bases and 2 bases respectively, with 21 bases between them. This CDR3 spans 17 amino acids. Germline CDR1 SGHRS, CDR2 YFSETQ. The CDR3 protein is CASSPVRARGNTDTQYF. CDR3 in DNA: TGCGCCAGCAGTCCTGTCAGGGCCAGAGGGAACACAGATACGCAGTATTTT.

The rearrangement joins TRBV5-1 to TRBJ1-5; 7 bases agree with TRBD1. This CDR3 is 16 amino acids long. Unmatched junction bases numbered 12, after V lost 4 bases and J lost 5 bases. The germline CDR1 and CDR2 sequences are SGHRS and YFSETQ. The CDR3 DNA reads as TGCGCCAGCAGCCTGCGGCCGGGACAGAAAGATCAGCCCCAGCATTTT. Translating it yields CASSLRPGQKDQPQHF.

This rearrangement joins TRBV4-2 to TRBJ2-1; no reliable D call. The CDR3 extends over 14 amino acids. Trimming took off 2 bases at V and 5 bases at J, with 10 bases between the two ends. Germline V CDR1 and CDR2: LGHNA, YNFKEQ. The CDR3 reads CASSQRSGDNEQFF. In nucleotides, the CDR3 is TGTGCCAGCAGCCAAAGGTCCGGTGACAATGAGCAGTTCTTC.

This clone was counted once. The V gene is TRBV9, the J gene TRBJ1-2; a possible D gene is TRBD1 (6 bases). The germline V gene encodes CDR1 SGDLS and CDR2 YYNGEE. The ends were cut back, 6 bases at V and 0 bases at J, with 15 bases in the middle. There are 15 residues in the CDR3. CDR3 bases: TGTGCCAGCAACCATCAGGGACAATCTAACTATGGCTACACCTTC. The encoded protein is CASNHQGQSNYGYTF. Full variable domain (remainder filled in from reference TRBV9 and TRBJ1-2): DSGVTQTPKHLITATGQRVTLRCSPRSGDLSVYWYQQSLDQGLQFLIQYYNGEERAKGNILERFSAQQFPDLHSELNLSSLELGDSALYFCASNHQGQSNYGYTFGSGTRLTVV.

The CDR3 nucleotides are TGCGCCAGCGCCCCCCCAGGGCCAGATACGCAGTATTTT. Residues: CASAPPGPDTQYF. V usage is TRBV4-1 and J usage is TRBJ2-3, with D possibly TRBD1 on 5 matching bases. V lost 8 bases and J lost 4, with 13 bases in between. This CDR3 region has 13 residues. Germline V lookup: CDR1 MGHRA, CDR2 YSYEKL.

This clone turned up a few times. This chain uses TRBV18 with TRBJ1-2, with D unclear. Trimming cost V 0 bases and J 2 bases, with 16 bases left between them. CDR1 is KGHSH and CDR2 is LQKENI in the germline V gene. There are 17 residues in the CDR3. In nucleotides, the CDR3 is TGTGCCAGCTCACCACCCGATGGCGGATGGGTGAACTATGGCTACACCTTC. It codes for CASSPPDGGWVNYGYTF.